The T cell receptor (beta chain) under discussion was sequenced for a study of OX40 agonist ivuxolimab in advanced cancers. Looking at the study overall: At around 83% male, the cohort had a mean age of roughly 60 years, ranging from about 23 to 80.

Study-wide findings and caveats: Within 6 weeks, CD4+ and CD8+ blood T cells expanded clonally at 0.1 to 3.0 mg/kg. CD8+ T cells (on average) carried more expanded clones than CD4+ T cells.

Blood sampling was done at baseline, cycle 4 day 1, and cycle 7 day 1. A remark on this clone: As yet, its antigen is unknown.

Assay used: immunoSEQ multiplex PCR; TCRdb lists only in-frame clones, some missing. The profile shows almost 90,000 clones, around nine tenths of them singletons. This clonotype originated in an adult with an advanced solid tumor such as melanoma, head and neck, liver or kidney cancer. The specimen was CD4+ or CD8+ T cells sorted from blood, collected in a trial of the OX40 agonist ivuxolimab.

This CDR3 is CASSFHNQPQHF. As DNA, the CDR3 is TGTGCCAGCAGTTTCCATAATCAGCCCCAGCATTTT. V gene TRBV28 combines with J gene TRBJ1-5, with D unresolved. V gave up 3 bases and J gave up 4 bases, with 4 bases separating them. CDR1 and CDR2 from the germline V gene are MDHEN and SYDVKM. This CDR3 region has 12 residues.